This T cell receptor beta chain derives from a study of T cell repertoires in cytomegalovirus infection. About the research overall: Well-studied HLA-B-restricted CMV epitopes were used in the study alongside recently identified HLA-C-restricted ones. Public TCR beta signatures indicated both CMV infection and matching HLA type.

To note about this clonotype: The antigen is unknown.

CDR1 and CDR2 from the germline V gene are MNHEY and SVGAGI. The CDR3 totals 15 residues. Trimming cost V 0 bases and J 4 bases, with 9 bases left between them. Study observations and caveats: Dominant in the ex vivo response were TCR beta clonotypes restricted by HLA-C and specific for CMV. Carriers of CMV plus the relevant HLA were identified by cumulative public TCR beta family frequency.

TCRdb redid the calling of the reads with MiXCR, one entry per CDR3 protein. The profile covers 900,000 to 950,000 distinct CDR3 sequences, with around a third appearing a single time and over 11% taken by the ten largest. The material sequenced was cultured CD8+ T cells from PBMCs, taken from culture after CMV antigen stimulation. This rearrangement joins TRBV6-5 to TRBJ2-2; D remains ambiguous. This receptor was obtained from a human donor in good health (CMV status not recorded). Some clones in this sample may be carry-over from other donors' samples. The CDR3, as DNA: TGTGCCAGCAGTTACTCGATTCCCATCACCGGGGAGCTGTTTTTT. This codes for CASSYSIPITGELFF.